The 18 T cell receptor beta chains below come from one sample, sequenced in a study of cytomegalovirus exposure and HLA in healthy donors (dated by TCRdb to the late 2010s). The library was prepared using the immunoSEQ multiplex PCR assay. For the multiplex PCR, a mixture combining 60 forward primers for TCR Vbeta segments and 13 reverse primers for TCR Jbeta segments was used. Drawn from immuneACCESS, this table holds only the in-frame rearrangements with V and J called that TCRdb kept. Clones are partly lost; checked studies trace under half to an unresolved V gene and leave the rest unexplained. The sample includes more than 150,000 clones, with around 80% observed a single time. The top ten clones comprise about 1.5% of the sample. The sequenced sample consisted of PBMCs. Receptor source: a middle-aged man in good health and CMV-seronegative.

The rearrangement joins TRBV6-5 to TRBJ2-7; 10 bases align to TRBD2. The CDR3 runs 15 residues. CDR1 and CDR2 from the germline V gene are MNHEY and SVGAGI. The V segment lost 2 bases and the J segment 5 bases; nucleotides outside the gene matches: 6. DNA for the CDR3: TGTGCCAGCAGTTACAGCGGGAGGGCCGGGGACGAGCAGTACTTC. Residues: CASSYSGRAGDEQYF.

This chain links TRBV6-5 with TRBJ2-7; possible D gene TRBD2, 6 bases. The germline CDR1 and CDR2 sequences are MNHEY and SVGAGI. This CDR3 is built from 13 residues. Between the trimmed V and J ends, which lost 1 base and 2 bases, there was a span of 6 bases. CDR3 nucleotide sequence: TGTGCCAGCAGTTACTGGGGGGCCTACGAGCAGTACTTC. Protein sequence: CASSYWGAYEQYF.

The chain recombines TRBV7-9 with TRBJ2-3, with 7 positions matching TRBD1. The CDR3 runs to 15 residues. Germline assignment: CDR1 SEHNR and CDR2 FQNEAQ (reference sequence). Trimming removed 4 bases from V and 2 bases from J; junction bases left unmatched: 6. The CDR3 spells CASSSGTAYTDTQYF. CDR3 in DNA: TGTGCCAGCAGCTCCGGGACAGCCTACACAGATACGCAGTATTTT.

The chain links TRBV29-1 to TRBJ1-2; TRBD1 aligns across 8 bases. Germline values: CDR1 SQVTM, CDR2 ANQGSEA. The CDR3 runs 14 residues. V lost 5 bases, J lost 1 base, and 6 bases stayed unmatched. CDR3 bases: TGCAGCGTTCCAGGACAGGGCCTTAACTATGGCTACACCTTC. As protein: CSVPGQGLNYGYTF.

The chain joins TRBV28 to TRBJ2-1; possible D gene TRBD2, 6 bases. The CDR3 length is 13 residues. V lost 6 bases to trimming and J lost 4 bases, with 10 bases between them. Germline lookup yields CDR1 MDHEN and CDR2 SYDVKM. CDR3 in DNA: TGTGCCAGCAGACCCGGGGGATACAATGAGCAGTTCTTC. It translates to CASRPGGYNEQFF.

The V and J genes are TRBV10-3 and TRBJ2-3, with 10 nucleotides matching TRBD2. The V segment lost 6 bases and the J segment 6 bases; nucleotides outside the gene matches: 6. Germline V gene sequence: CDR1 ENHRY, CDR2 SYGVKD. This CDR3 contains 14 residues. The CDR3 protein is CAIRPSGGQDTQYF. The CDR3 DNA sequence: TGTGCCATCAGGCCTAGCGGGGGCCAGGATACGCAGTATTTT.

The chain has TRBV9 and TRBJ1-2; 8 nucleotides line up with TRBD1. This CDR3 region has 15 residues. Germline lookup yields CDR1 SGDLS and CDR2 YYNGEE. V was clipped by 0 bases and J by 2 bases; unmatched bases: 3. The CDR3 nucleotides read TGTGCCAGCAGCGTAGAACAGGGGGAAAACTATGGCTACACCTTC. This gives the protein CASSVEQGENYGYTF.

In this sample, this clone turned up once. The chain combines TRBV6-5 with TRBJ1-2, with a tentative D call TRBD1 (5 bases). The CDR3 runs to 16 residues. V lost 3 bases and J lost 1, with 15 bases in between. The germline V gene encodes CDR1 MNHEY and CDR2 SVGAGI. CDR3 nucleotide sequence: TGTGCCAGCAGTTATTTACAGGCGGCTAATAACTATGGCTACACCTTC. It translates to CASSYLQAANNYGYTF.

The chain carries TRBV6-6 and TRBJ2-7, with 8 bases matching TRBD2. V lost 5 bases and J lost 4; bases outside the gene matches: 1. Germline V gives CDR1 MNHNY, CDR2 SVGAGI (reference sequence). The CDR3 has 12 amino acids. CDR3 bases: TGTGCCAGCAGTCCGGGGGGGTACGAGCAGTACTTC. Amino acids: CASSPGGYEQYF.

This rearrangement joins TRBV20-1 to TRBJ2-3; D ambiguous. The CDR3 is 11 residues long. The V gene lost 5 bases and the J gene lost 3 bases, with 6 bases spanning the gap. The germline gives CDR1 DFQATT, CDR2 SNEGSKA (reference sequence). CDR3 loop: CSAEFTDTQYF. The DNA of the CDR3 is TGCAGTGCTGAGTTTACAGATACGCAGTATTTT.

The rearrangement links TRBV19 to TRBJ2-2; 11 nucleotides match TRBD2. J was trimmed by 4 bases and V by 7 bases; bases with no gene match: 14. This CDR3 is built from 18 residues. Looked up from germline, CDR1 is LNHDA and CDR2 is SQIVND (reference sequence). The CDR3 region has the DNA TGTGCCAGTACCGTGACTAGCGGGAACCCCCGGAGCACCGGGGAGCTGTTTTTT. Its translation is CASTVTSGNPRSTGELFF.

J is TRBJ2-1 and V is TRBV5-8; 7 bases agree with TRBD1. Germline V lookup: CDR1 SGHTS, CDR2 YDEGEE. The V segment lost 3 bases and the J segment 9 bases; nucleotides outside the gene matches: 21. CDR3 length: 18 residues. The CDR3 DNA follows: TGTGCCAGCAGCTGGAGGCAAGGAGTGACAGGGTTTAGGAGTGAGCAGTTCTTC. This translates into CASSWRQGVTGFRSEQFF.

This chain connects TRBV29-1 to TRBJ2-7; 7 bases match TRBD2. This CDR3 comprises 13 residues. With 4 bases clipped from V and 4 bases from J, the junction kept 7 bases outside the gene matches. Germline V gives CDR1 SQVTM, CDR2 ANQGSEA. CDR3 loop: CSVVWRGFYEQYF. The CDR3 DNA is TGCAGCGTTGTCTGGCGGGGGTTTTACGAGCAGTACTTC.

The chain combines TRBV2 with TRBJ2-7; D is ambiguous. The V gene's germline CDR1 is SNHLY and CDR2 FYNNEI. CDR3 length: 9 amino acids. V dropped 8 bases and J dropped 5 bases, with 4 bases sitting between them. The CDR3 loop reads CASQDEQYF. CDR3 bases: TGTGCCAGCCAGGACGAGCAGTACTTC.

This clone has just one count. The CDR3 DNA follows: TGTGCCAGCAGCCGGACTCGTAGTCGAACAGATACGCAGTATTTT. Translating it yields CASSRTRSRTDTQYF. The V call is TRBV11-3, the J call TRBJ2-3, with D possibly matching TRBD2 (5 bases). The V and J ends lost 5 bases and 3 bases respectively, with 15 bases between them. This CDR3 comprises 15 residues. The germline V gene has CDR1 SGHNT and CDR2 YENEEA.

This clone was picked up one time. The genes are TRBV7-2 and TRBJ1-1; perhaps TRBD1 as D (6 bases). The CDR3 has 15 amino acids. CDR1 SGHTA and CDR2 FQGNSA come from the germline V gene. V was pared by 5 bases and J by 4 bases, with 17 bases between. This chain's CDR3 is CASSLTGWRSTEAFF. The CDR3 bases are TGTGCCAGCAGCCTAACAGGGTGGAGGAGCACTGAAGCTTTCTTT.

The rearrangement uses TRBV19 and TRBJ2-7; possible D gene TRBD1, 5 bases. Trimming removed 6 bases from V and 2 bases from J, with 8 bases in between. The V gene's germline CDR1 is LNHDA and CDR2 SQIVND (reference sequence). This CDR3 has 12 amino acids. CDR3 coding DNA: TGTGCCAGTAGGGGGCCCACCTACGAGCAGTACTTC. It translates to CASRGPTYEQYF.

The V call is TRBV19, the J call TRBJ2-3; 11 nucleotides line up with TRBD2. After removal of 3 bases from V and 5 bases from J, the junction contained 7 bases not matched to a gene. The length of the CDR3 is 16 residues. Germline assignment: CDR1 LNHDA and CDR2 SQIVND (reference sequence). The CDR3 nucleotides are TGTGCCAGTAGTATGTCTAGCGGGGGGCCAGGAGATACGCAGTATTTT. This gives the protein CASSMSSGGPGDTQYF.